The rows below give T cell receptor beta chains drawn from one sample of a study of human T cells and chemical hapten exposure. TCRdb passed the RACE reads through MiXCR, listing each CDR3 protein once. The table has 150,000 to 200,000 distinct CDR3 sequences, about a fifth seen once. This specimen was whole blood, taken in connection with sensitization to the hapten diphenylcyclopropenone (DPC). The origin of the receptors is a woman between 50 and 59 years old with alopecia areata. Some clones in this sample may be carry-over from other donors' samples. CDR3s leave out the opening cysteine and the closing phenylalanine or tryptophan. The order of the fields is V gene, CDR3 length, CDR3 protein.

V gene: TRBV25-1
CDR3 length: 10
CDR3 protein: ASSYTNYEQY

V gene: TRBV9
CDR3 length: 15
CDR3 protein: ASSPKGTDVSGNTIY

V gene: TRBV12-3/TRBV12-4
CDR3 length: 10
CDR3 protein: ASWRATGELF

V gene: TRBV7-8
CDR3 length: 14
CDR3 protein: ASSQLRQSRNQPQH

V gene: TRBV4-2
CDR3 length: 13
CDR3 protein: ASSYEAINTDTQY

V gene: TRBV9
CDR3 length: 14
CDR3 protein: ASSLGGPSPTDTQY

V gene: TRBV20-1
CDR3 length: 13
CDR3 protein: SAKGWLAGGNEQF

V gene: TRBV20-1
CDR3 length: 14
CDR3 protein: SARDPGTSGSSEQY

V gene: TRBV3-1
CDR3 length: 12
CDR3 protein: ASSHGGQGFTIY

V gene: TRBV7-9
CDR3 length: 14
CDR3 protein: ASSLGLGDPNYGYT

V gene: TRBV9
CDR3 length: 13
CDR3 protein: ASSVETSGYNEQF

V gene: TRBV7-6
CDR3 length: 12
CDR3 protein: ASGLDADRGYQF

V gene: TRBV29-1
CDR3 length: 12
CDR3 protein: SVDTGGNTGELF

V gene: TRBV25-1
CDR3 length: 11
CDR3 protein: ATKATVVETQY

V gene: TRBV28
CDR3 length: 10
CDR3 protein: ASRGGATEAF

V gene: TRBV5-6
CDR3 length: 11
CDR3 protein: ASSFGTNYGYT

V gene: TRBV29-1
CDR3 length: 11
CDR3 protein: SVRQGHNQPQH

V gene: TRBV18
CDR3 length: 14
CDR3 protein: ASSPGRGRGNTEAF

V gene: TRBV6-2/TRBV6-3
CDR3 length: 14
CDR3 protein: ASRDPGTSRENEQY

V gene: TRBV29-1
CDR3 length: 10
CDR3 protein: SGGQMNTEAF

V gene: TRBV7-3
CDR3 length: 14
CDR3 protein: ASSLGLAGVLDTQY

V gene: TRBV7-8
CDR3 length: 11
CDR3 protein: ASSSLGLGEQY

V gene: TRBV5-1
CDR3 length: 12
CDR3 protein: ASSPTQGTGELF

V gene: TRBV12-3/TRBV12-4
CDR3 length: 10
CDR3 protein: ASSFQGNEQF

V gene: TRBV12-3/TRBV12-4
CDR3 length: 15
CDR3 protein: ASSFERVAGVTGELF

V gene: TRBV29-1
CDR3 length: 10
CDR3 protein: SVSTGNTEAF

V gene: TRBV6-6
CDR3 length: 14
CDR3 protein: ASSPAGGAGGDEQF

V gene: TRBV5-6
CDR3 length: 11
CDR3 protein: ASSLTRAETQY

V gene: TRBV7-9
CDR3 length: 13
CDR3 protein: ASSSRQGSSYEQY

V gene: TRBV6-4
CDR3 length: 12
CDR3 protein: ASSAIISPDTQY

V gene: TRBV7-9
CDR3 length: 13
CDR3 protein: ASSLRRARQETQY

V gene: TRBV21-1
CDR3 length: 10
CDR3 protein: ASSNQYYGYT

V gene: TRBV6-1
CDR3 length: 12
CDR3 protein: ASSRPGGNFEAF

V gene: TRBV27
CDR3 length: 12
CDR3 protein: ASSLSGAVQPQH

V gene: TRBV11-1
CDR3 length: 14
CDR3 protein: ASSPRRGRGTDTQY

V gene: TRBV7-6
CDR3 length: 12
CDR3 protein: ASSLGVRAHEQY

V gene: TRBV21-1
CDR3 length: 12
CDR3 protein: ASSNIGDTGELF

V gene: TRBV15
CDR3 length: 12
CDR3 protein: ATSRDAASGRAF

V gene: TRBV20-1
CDR3 length: 15
CDR3 protein: SARDLTSGPNTGELF

V gene: TRBV9
CDR3 length: 14
CDR3 protein: ASSPLAAGGRNEQF